The 12 T cell receptor beta chains reported below all come from one sample, sequenced in a study of T cell changes during pregnancy in multiple sclerosis. Sequencing was performed with immunoSEQ multiplex PCR; in TCRdb, only in-frame clones are kept and a portion is missing. The sample holds tens of thousands of clones; 90% to 95% are singletons and the top ten take about 0.8%. This material consisted of peripheral blood, taken in the third trimester of pregnancy. These TCRs come from a female donor with multiple sclerosis, enrolled in a pregnancy study.

The chain couples TRBV2 to TRBJ2-7; 9 bases fit TRBD1. Germline V gene lookup returns CDR1 SNHLY and CDR2 FYNNEI. The V segment lost 8 bases and the J segment 4 bases; nucleotides outside the gene matches: 9. This CDR3 contains 14 residues. CDR3 residues: CASGWRDRAYEQYF. For the CDR3, the DNA is TGTGCCAGCGGATGGAGGGACAGGGCGTACGAGCAGTACTTC.

The gene calls are TRBV30 and TRBJ2-1; D gene ambiguous. Trimming removed 4 bases from V and 0 bases from J, with 10 bases in between. The V gene's germline CDR1 is GTSNPN and CDR2 SVGIG (reference sequence). This CDR3 spans 14 amino acids. As DNA, the CDR3 is TGTGCCTGGATGACTGGGTTCTCCTACAATGAGCAGTTCTTC. Protein: CAWMTGFSYNEQFF.

The V call is TRBV18, the J call TRBJ2-2; TRBD1 might be the D (5 bases). Germline V lookup: CDR1 KGHSH, CDR2 LQKENI. Between the trimmed V and J ends, which lost 5 bases and 4 bases, there was a span of 17 bases. The CDR3 has 16 residues. The CDR3 is CASSRGGQGVTGELFF. The CDR3 DNA reads as TGTGCCAGCTCAAGGGGCGGCCAGGGCGTCACCGGGGAGCTGTTTTTT.

This clone has just one count. V and J are TRBV5-4 and TRBJ2-3; 8 nucleotides agree with TRBD1. CDR3 length equals 15 residues. The V gene's germline CDR1 is SGHNT and CDR2 YYREEE (reference sequence). The V segment lost 0 bases and the J segment 4 bases; nucleotides outside the gene matches: 4. This CDR3 is CASSLGVTGADTQYF. The DNA for the CDR3 is TGTGCCAGCAGCTTGGGGGTGACAGGGGCAGATACGCAGTATTTT.

This clone was counted a few times. V is TRBV6-5 and J is TRBJ1-2, with TRBD1 matching over 7 bases. Germline CDR1 and CDR2: MNHEY and SVGAGI. J lost 7 bases, V lost 5 bases, and 7 bases had no gene match. The CDR3 extends over 13 amino acids. This CDR3 reads CASSVHRGGGYTF. The CDR3 DNA follows: TGTGCCAGCAGTGTTCACAGGGGAGGTGGCTACACCTTC.

The gene calls are TRBV4-1 and TRBJ2-3; 8 bases map to TRBD1. This CDR3 spans 18 amino acids. Trimming cost V 0 bases and J 4 bases; bases outside gene matches: 12. The germline CDR1 and CDR2 sequences are MGHRA and YSYEKL. This CDR3 reads CASSQDYLRTGPADTQYF. CDR3 DNA: TGCGCCAGCAGCCAAGATTACCTTAGGACAGGGCCAGCAGATACGCAGTATTTT.

V usage is TRBV4-3 and J usage is TRBJ2-2; D is undetermined. The ends were cut back, 1 base at V and 3 bases at J, with 6 bases in the middle. There are 14 residues in the CDR3. CDR1 is LGHNA, CDR2 YSLEER, per germline. Written as DNA, the CDR3 is TGCGCCAGCAGCCAAGTACTTCACACCGGGGAGCTGTTTTTT. Its protein is CASSQVLHTGELFF.

This rearrangement joins TRBV4-3 to TRBJ2-7; 10 positions agree with TRBD2. The CDR3 spans 13 residues. The V gene end was trimmed by 2 bases and the J gene end by 12 bases; junction bases not matched to a gene: 7. Germline CDR1 reads LGHNA; CDR2 reads YSLEER. This CDR3 reads CASSQLASGRLYF. The CDR3 nucleotides are TGCGCCAGCAGCCAACTCGCTAGCGGGAGATTGTACTTC.

This rearrangement joins TRBV9 to TRBJ2-1; 8 positions agree with TRBD2. CDR1 and CDR2 (germline): SGDLS, YYNGEE. With 2 bases clipped from V and 4 bases from J, the junction kept 8 bases outside the gene matches. CDR3 length: 16 residues. The chain's CDR3 is CASSVSGRVLYNEQFF. For the CDR3, the DNA is TGTGCCAGCAGCGTCAGCGGGAGAGTATTATACAATGAGCAGTTCTTC.

The chain links TRBV19 to TRBJ1-1, with D tentatively TRBD1 (5 bases). CDR1 LNHDA and CDR2 SQIVND come from the germline V gene (reference sequence). The CDR3 has 13 amino acids. V was cut by 3 bases and J by 1 base, with 6 bases left in between. The CDR3 nucleotides read TGTGCCAGTAGTATCGGACAGAACACTGAAGCTTTCTTT. Its protein product is CASSIGQNTEAFF.

The rearrangement uses TRBV5-1 and TRBJ1-1, with TRBD1 as a possible D gene (6 bases). The CDR3 runs 14 residues. Trimming took 2 bases from V and 6 from J, leaving 14 bases between them. Germline CDR1 SGHRS, CDR2 YFSETQ. The CDR3 loop is CASSLGPRGPEAFF. The CDR3 DNA is TGCGCCAGCAGCTTAGGACCCAGGGGCCCTGAAGCTTTCTTT.

In its sample, this clone was seen a few times. The chain employs TRBV5-1 and TRBJ2-1; 11 positions match TRBD2. Germline values: CDR1 SGHRS, CDR2 YFSETQ. The CDR3 length is 12 residues. Trimming removed 3 bases from V and 15 bases from J; junction bases left unmatched: 5. The CDR3 sequence: CASSSIAGGPFF. The CDR3 region has the DNA TGCGCCAGCAGCTCCATAGCGGGAGGGCCGTTCTTC.